A selection of T cell receptor beta chains follows, all from one sample in a study of T-cell memory formation after mild COVID-19. TCRdb passed the 5' RACE reads through MiXCR, listing each CDR3 protein once. The sample lists more than 80,000 distinct CDR3 sequences; approximately 15% were seen once. The sequenced material came from PBMCs or a T cell subset sorted from them (not recorded which). The source of these receptors is an adult woman who had mild COVID-19 (a few samples of this study predate the infection). Cell type and time point are not known. Each CDR3 is given with its conserved first and last residue. D genes are given only for firm matches. Part of the rows lack a size; the others show once, few, many or a class for expanded clones.

TRBJ2-3 TRBD1 TRBV6-1 NA TGTGCCAGCAACAGGGACAGGAGCACAGATACGCAGTATTTT CASNRDRSTDTQYF
TRBJ2-6 NA TRBV24-1 NA TGTGCCACCAGTGGTCAGAAGGGAAGCTCTGGGGCCAACGTCCTGACTTTC CATSGQKGSSGANVLTF
TRBJ2-7 TRBD2 TRBV6-5 medium-sized TGTGCCAGCAAACTAGCGGGCCCCTACGAGCAGTACTTC CASKLAGPYEQYF
TRBJ2-2 NA TRBV9 few TGTGCCAGCAGCGATGGGGTATCCGGGGAGCTGTTTTTT CASSDGVSGELFF
TRBJ2-3 TRBD2 TRBV15 NA TGTGCCACCAGCAGGGATACCAGCGGGGCCCGCACAGATACGCAGTATTTT CATSRDTSGARTDTQYF
TRBJ2-5 NA TRBV27 NA TGTGCCAGCAGTTTATCGCGCAGCCAAGAGACCCAGTACTTC CASSLSRSQETQYF
TRBJ1-4 NA TRBV25-1 few TGTGCCAGCAGTGATTGGGGATCCACTAATGAAAAACTGTTTTTT CASSDWGSTNEKLFF
TRBJ2-2 NA TRBV7-9 few TGTGCCAGCAGCAAAACAGCCGGGGAGCTGTTTTTT CASSKTAGELFF
TRBJ2-3 TRBD1 TRBV7-2 NA TGTGCCAGCAGTTACCGGGACAGGGTACTCGGCACAGATACGCAGTATTTT CASSYRDRVLGTDTQYF
TRBJ2-3 TRBD2 TRBV19 NA TGTGCCAGTACCCTTCTAGCGGGAGCCACAGATACGCAGTATTTT CASTLLAGATDTQYF
TRBJ1-3 NA TRBV20-1 NA TGCAGTGCTAGAGACCAAGGACTCGGAGGAAACACCATATATTTT CSARDQGLGGNTIYF
TRBJ1-5 NA TRBV24-1 few TGTGCCACCAGTGATGCGCCAGCAAATCAGCCCCAGCATTTT CATSDAPANQPQHF
TRBJ2-7 TRBD2 TRBV5-1 few TGCGCCAGCAGCGAAGGACTAGCGGGAGGCTACGAGCAGTACTTC CASSEGLAGGYEQYF
TRBJ2-1 NA TRBV9 few TGTGCCAGCAGCGTATCAGACAGTACCCATGAGCAGTTCTTC CASSVSDSTHEQFF
TRBJ1-4 NA TRBV2 NA TGTGCCAGCGGCCCCCGGGCAGGGCAAGAAAAACTGTTTTTT CASGPRAGQEKLFF
TRBJ1-1 NA TRBV7-2 few TGTGCCAGCAGCTCATCGGGGGTAATGGCCACTGAAGCTTTCTTT CASSSSGVMATEAFF
TRBJ2-5 NA TRBV9 NA TGTGCCAGCAGCGCAGAACCCGCCGGGGCTCCCGGGGTGCAAGAGACCCAGTACTTC CASSAEPAGAPGVQETQYF
TRBJ2-7 NA TRBV11-2 NA TGTGCCAGCAGCTTAGGTGGCAGTCTCTCCTACGAGCAGTACTTC CASSLGGSLSYEQYF
TRBJ2-3 NA TRBV7-9 few TGTGCCAGCAGCCACCCTCCGCAGGATACGCAGTATTTT CASSHPPQDTQYF
TRBJ1-1 NA TRBV4-1 NA TGCGCCAGCAGCCAAGACGAATTAACAGGAGGGACTGAAGCTTTCTTT CASSQDELTGGTEAFF
TRBJ2-1 NA TRBV5-1 NA TGCGCCAGCAGCTTGTTGGAAAATGAGCAGTTCTTC CASSLLENEQFF
TRBJ2-1 NA TRBV19 NA TGTGCCAGTAGTATATATTTGGGAAATGAGCAGTTCTTC CASSIYLGNEQFF
TRBJ1-4 NA TRBV6-6 NA TGTGCCAGCAGGACCACAGGCGTTGCAACTAATGAAAAACTGTTTTTT CASRTTGVATNEKLFF
TRBJ2-7 NA TRBV7-9 few TGTGCCAGCAGCTTAGCTTACTACGAGCAGTACTTC CASSLAYYEQYF
TRBJ2-7 TRBD1 TRBV19 NA TGTGCCAGTAGTATGCGGACAGGGATCGACGAGCAGTACTTC CASSMRTGIDEQYF
TRBJ2-7 TRBD2 TRBV5-6 NA TGTGCCAGCAGACGGGCCGGCGGGGGCTACGAGCAGTACTTC CASRRAGGGYEQYF
TRBJ2-1 TRBD2 TRBV20-1 NA TGCAGTGCTAGACTAGCGGGAGGTGGGGAGCAGTTCTTC CSARLAGGGEQFF
TRBJ2-4 NA TRBV18 few TGTGCCAGCTCAGAGAACAGGGAGCTAGCCAAAAACATTCAGTACTTC CASSENRELAKNIQYF
TRBJ2-1 TRBD2 TRBV4-1 few TGCGCCAGCAGCCACGGACTAGCGGGGGCCCTGGGCAATGAGCAGTTCTTC CASSHGLAGALGNEQFF
TRBJ2-2 NA TRBV7-2 few TGTGCCAGCACCGAAAGCCGGGAGCTGTTTTTT CASTESRELFF
TRBJ2-1 NA TRBV19 few TGTGCCAGTAGTATAGGTTCTTACAATGAGCAGTTCTTC CASSIGSYNEQFF
TRBJ2-7 NA TRBV10-3 NA TGTGCCATCCGGGACGGCACCTACGAGCAGTACTTC CAIRDGTYEQYF
TRBJ2-7 TRBD1 TRBV6-2/TRBV6-3 NA TGTGCCAGCAGTTACTTGGACAGGGCAGGCGAGCAGTACTTC CASSYLDRAGEQYF
TRBJ2-3 NA TRBV10-2 NA TGCGCCAGCAAGACCGGGACTTCATCAGATACGCAGTATTTT CASKTGTSSDTQYF
TRBJ2-3 NA TRBV28 NA TGTGCCAGCAGTAGGGGGGAGACCCGAGCATATTTT CASSRGETRAYF
TRBJ2-3 TRBD2 TRBV7-9 NA TGTGCCAGCAGCTGGACTAGCAGCCGCACAGATACGCAGTATTTT CASSWTSSRTDTQYF
TRBJ1-1 NA TRBV27 NA TGTGCCAGCAGATCCCCCTACGGGCTCGCTGAAGCTTTCTTT CASRSPYGLAEAFF
TRBJ2-1 NA TRBV20-1 few TGCAGTGCTAGACCGGGCCTCTACAATGAGCAGTTCTTC CSARPGLYNEQFF
TRBJ1-1 NA TRBV12-3/TRBV12-4 few TGTGCCAGCAGTGGACAGCTGGGGACTGAAGCTTTCTTT CASSGQLGTEAFF
TRBJ2-7 TRBD1 TRBV12-3/TRBV12-4 few TGTGCCAGCAGCTTCGGACAGGGGGCAGGTAGGGAGCAGTACTTC CASSFGQGAGREQYF
TRBJ1-5 TRBD1 TRBV14 few TGTGCCAGCGTAAGTCCGGGACAGGGGGAGGATAGCAATCAGCCCCAGCATTTT CASVSPGQGEDSNQPQHF
TRBJ2-3 TRBD2 TRBV24-1 NA TGTGCCACCGCTGCGGGAGGGCCAGATACGCAGTATTTT CATAAGGPDTQYF
TRBJ2-7 NA TRBV5-6 NA TGTGCCAGCAGCTTGGCGAGGGACTACGAGCAGTACTTC CASSLARDYEQYF
TRBJ1-1 NA TRBV6-5 NA TGTGCCAGCACGAACCGGGTAGAGACTGAAGCTTTCTTT CASTNRVETEAFF
TRBJ1-4 NA TRBV9 NA TGTGCCAGCAGCGCGGGGGACACATCTAATGAAAAACTGTTTTTT CASSAGDTSNEKLFF
TRBJ1-2 NA TRBV9 NA TGTGCCAGCAGCGTCCTTAGCGGAGATGGCTACACCTTC CASSVLSGDGYTF
TRBJ2-3 TRBD2 TRBV29-1 NA TGCAGCCCTCGGGTAGCGGGAGCTCCGGATACGCAGTATTTT CSPRVAGAPDTQYF
TRBJ1-2 TRBD1 TRBV5-1 once TGCGCCAGCAGCTCCGGGACAGGGATGGACCTCTATGGCTACACCTTC CASSSGTGMDLYGYTF
TRBJ1-3 NA TRBV15 NA TGTGCCACCAGCAGAGATCGGACAGCCTCTGGAAACACCATATATTTT CATSRDRTASGNTIYF
TRBJ2-1 TRBD2 TRBV9 NA TGTGCCAGCAGCGTCTACGGCGGGGGGGCCGAGGAGCAGTTCTTC CASSVYGGGAEEQFF